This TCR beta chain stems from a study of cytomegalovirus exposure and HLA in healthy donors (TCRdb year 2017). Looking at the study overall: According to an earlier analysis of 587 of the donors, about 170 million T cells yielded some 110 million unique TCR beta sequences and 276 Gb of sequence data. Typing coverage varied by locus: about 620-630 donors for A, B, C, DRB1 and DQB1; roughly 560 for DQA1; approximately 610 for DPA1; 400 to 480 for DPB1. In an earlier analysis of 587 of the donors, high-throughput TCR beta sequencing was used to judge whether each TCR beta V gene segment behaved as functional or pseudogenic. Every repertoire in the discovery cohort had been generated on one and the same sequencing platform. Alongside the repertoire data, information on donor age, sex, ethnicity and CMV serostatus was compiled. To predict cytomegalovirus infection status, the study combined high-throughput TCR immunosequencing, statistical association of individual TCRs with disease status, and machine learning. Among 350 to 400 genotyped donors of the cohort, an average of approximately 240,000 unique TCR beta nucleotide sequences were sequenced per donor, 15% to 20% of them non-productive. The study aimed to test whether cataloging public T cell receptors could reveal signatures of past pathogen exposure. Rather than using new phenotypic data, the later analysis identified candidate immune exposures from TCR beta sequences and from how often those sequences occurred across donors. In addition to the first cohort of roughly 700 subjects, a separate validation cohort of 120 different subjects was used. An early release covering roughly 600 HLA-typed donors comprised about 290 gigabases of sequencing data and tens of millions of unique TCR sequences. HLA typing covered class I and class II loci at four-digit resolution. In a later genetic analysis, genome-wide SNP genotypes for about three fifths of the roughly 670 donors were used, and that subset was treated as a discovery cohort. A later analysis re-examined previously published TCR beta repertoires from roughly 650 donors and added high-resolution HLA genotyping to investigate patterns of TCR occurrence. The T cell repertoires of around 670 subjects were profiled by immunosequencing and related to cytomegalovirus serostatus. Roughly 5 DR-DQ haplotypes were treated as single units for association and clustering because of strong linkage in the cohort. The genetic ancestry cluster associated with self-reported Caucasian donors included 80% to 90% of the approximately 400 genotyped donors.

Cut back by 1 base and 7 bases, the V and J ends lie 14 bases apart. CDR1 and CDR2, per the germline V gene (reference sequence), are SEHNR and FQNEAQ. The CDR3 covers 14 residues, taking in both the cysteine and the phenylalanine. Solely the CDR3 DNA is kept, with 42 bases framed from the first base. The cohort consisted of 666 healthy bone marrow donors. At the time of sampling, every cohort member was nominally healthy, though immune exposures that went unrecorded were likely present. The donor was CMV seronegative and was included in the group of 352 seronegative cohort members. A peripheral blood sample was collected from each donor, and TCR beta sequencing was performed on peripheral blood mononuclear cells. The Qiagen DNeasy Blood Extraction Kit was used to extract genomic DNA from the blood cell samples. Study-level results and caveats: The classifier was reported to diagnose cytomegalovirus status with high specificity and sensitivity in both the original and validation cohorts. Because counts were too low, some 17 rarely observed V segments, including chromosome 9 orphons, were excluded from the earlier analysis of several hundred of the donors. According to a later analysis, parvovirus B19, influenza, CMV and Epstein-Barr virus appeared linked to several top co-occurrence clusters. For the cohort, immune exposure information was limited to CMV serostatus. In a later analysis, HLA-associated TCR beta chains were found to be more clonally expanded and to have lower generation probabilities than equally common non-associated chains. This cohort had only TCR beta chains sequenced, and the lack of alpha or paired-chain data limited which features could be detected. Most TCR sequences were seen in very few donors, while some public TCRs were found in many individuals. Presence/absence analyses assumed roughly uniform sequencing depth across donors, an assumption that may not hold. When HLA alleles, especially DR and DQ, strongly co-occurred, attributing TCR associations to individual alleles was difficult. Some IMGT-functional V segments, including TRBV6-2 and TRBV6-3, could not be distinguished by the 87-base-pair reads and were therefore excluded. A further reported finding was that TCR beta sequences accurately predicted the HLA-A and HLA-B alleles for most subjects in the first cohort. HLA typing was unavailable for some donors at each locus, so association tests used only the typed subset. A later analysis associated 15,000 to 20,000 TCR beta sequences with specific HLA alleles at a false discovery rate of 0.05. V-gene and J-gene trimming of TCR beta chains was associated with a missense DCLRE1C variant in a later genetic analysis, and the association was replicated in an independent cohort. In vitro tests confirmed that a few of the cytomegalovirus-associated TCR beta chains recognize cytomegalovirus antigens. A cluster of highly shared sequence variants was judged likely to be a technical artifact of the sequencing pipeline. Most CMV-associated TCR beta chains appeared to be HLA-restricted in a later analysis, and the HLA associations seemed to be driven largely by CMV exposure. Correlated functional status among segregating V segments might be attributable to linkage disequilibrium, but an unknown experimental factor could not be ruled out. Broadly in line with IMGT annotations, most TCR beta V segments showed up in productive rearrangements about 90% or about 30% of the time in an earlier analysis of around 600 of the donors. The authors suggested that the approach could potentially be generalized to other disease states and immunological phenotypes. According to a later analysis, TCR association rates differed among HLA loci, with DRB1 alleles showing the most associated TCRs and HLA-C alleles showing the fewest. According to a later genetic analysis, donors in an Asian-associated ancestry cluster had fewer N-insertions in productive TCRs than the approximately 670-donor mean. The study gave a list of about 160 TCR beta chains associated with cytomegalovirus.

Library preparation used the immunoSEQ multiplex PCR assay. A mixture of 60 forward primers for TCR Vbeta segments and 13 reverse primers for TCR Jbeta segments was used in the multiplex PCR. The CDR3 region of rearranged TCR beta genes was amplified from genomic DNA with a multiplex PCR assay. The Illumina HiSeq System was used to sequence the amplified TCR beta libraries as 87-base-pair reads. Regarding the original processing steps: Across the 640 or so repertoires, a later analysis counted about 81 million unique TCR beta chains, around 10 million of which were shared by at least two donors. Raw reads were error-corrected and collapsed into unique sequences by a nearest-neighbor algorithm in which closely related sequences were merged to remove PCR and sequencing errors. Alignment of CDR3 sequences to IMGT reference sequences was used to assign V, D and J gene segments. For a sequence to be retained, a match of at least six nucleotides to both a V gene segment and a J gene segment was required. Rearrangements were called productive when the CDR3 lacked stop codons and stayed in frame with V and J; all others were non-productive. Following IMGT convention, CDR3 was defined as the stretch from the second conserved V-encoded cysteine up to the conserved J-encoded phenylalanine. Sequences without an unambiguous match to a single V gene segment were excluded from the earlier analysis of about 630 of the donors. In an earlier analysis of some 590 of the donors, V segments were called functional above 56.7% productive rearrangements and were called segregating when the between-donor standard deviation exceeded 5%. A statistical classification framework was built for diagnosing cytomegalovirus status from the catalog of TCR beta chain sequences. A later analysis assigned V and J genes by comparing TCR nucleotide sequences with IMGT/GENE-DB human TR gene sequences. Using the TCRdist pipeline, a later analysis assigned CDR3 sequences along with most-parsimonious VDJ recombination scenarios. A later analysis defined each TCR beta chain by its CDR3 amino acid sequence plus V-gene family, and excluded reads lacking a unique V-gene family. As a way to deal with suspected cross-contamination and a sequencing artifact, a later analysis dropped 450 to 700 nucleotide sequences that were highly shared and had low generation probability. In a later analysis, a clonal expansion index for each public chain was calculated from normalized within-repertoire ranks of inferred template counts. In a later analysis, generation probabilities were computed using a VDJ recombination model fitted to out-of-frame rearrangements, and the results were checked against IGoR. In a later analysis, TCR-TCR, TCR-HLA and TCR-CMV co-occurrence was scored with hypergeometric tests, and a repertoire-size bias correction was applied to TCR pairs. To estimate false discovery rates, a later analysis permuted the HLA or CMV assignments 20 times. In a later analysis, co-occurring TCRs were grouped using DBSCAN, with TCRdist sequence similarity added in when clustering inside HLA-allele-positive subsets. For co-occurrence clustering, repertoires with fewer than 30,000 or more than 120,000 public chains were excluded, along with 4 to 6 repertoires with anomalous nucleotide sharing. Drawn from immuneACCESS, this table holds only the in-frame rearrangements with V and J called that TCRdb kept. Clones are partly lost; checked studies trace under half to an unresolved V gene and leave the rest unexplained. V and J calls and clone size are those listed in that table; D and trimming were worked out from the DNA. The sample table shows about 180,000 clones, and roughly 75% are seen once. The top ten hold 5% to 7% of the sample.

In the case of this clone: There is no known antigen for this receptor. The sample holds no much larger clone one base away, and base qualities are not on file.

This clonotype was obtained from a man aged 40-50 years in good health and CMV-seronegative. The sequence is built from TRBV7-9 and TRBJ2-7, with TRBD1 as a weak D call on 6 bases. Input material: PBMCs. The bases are TGTGCCAGCAGCTTAGATGACAGGTGGGGGGAGCAGTACTTC. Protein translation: CASSLDDRWGEQYF.